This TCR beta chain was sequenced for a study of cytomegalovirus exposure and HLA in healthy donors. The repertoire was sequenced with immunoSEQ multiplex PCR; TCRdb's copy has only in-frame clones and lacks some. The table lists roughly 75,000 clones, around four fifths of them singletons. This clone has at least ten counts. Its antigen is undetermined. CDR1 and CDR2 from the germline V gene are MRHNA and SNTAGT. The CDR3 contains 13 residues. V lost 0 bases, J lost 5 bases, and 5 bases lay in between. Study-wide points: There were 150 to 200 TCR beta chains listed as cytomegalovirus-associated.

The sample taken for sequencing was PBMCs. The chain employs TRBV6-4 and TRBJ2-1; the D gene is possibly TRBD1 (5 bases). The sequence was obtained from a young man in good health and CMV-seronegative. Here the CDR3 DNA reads TGTGCCAGCAGTGACTCGGACAACAATGAGCAGTTCTTC. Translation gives CASSDSDNNEQFF.